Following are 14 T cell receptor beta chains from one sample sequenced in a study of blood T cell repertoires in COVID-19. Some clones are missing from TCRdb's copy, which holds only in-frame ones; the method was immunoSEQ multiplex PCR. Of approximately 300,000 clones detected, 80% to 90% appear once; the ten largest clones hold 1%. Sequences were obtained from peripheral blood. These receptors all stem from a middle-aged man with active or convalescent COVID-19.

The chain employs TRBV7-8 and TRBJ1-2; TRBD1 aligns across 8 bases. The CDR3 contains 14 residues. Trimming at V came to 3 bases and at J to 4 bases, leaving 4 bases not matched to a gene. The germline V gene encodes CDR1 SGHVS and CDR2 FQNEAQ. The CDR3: CASSFTGTGYGYTF. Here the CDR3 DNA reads TGTGCCAGCAGCTTCACGGGGACAGGCTATGGCTACACCTTC.

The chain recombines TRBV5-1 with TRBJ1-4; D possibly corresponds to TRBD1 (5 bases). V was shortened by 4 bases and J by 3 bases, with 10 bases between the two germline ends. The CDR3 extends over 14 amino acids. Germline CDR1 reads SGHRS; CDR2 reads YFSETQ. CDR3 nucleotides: TGCGCCAGCAGCCTCAAGACAGCTAATGAAAAACTGTTTTTT. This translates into CASSLKTANEKLFF.

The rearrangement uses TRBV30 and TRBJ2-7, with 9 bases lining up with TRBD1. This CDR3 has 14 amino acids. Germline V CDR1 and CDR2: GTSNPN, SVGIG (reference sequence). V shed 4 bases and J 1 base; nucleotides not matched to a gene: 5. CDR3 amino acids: CAWNWGQGSYEQYF. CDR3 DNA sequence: TGTGCCTGGAATTGGGGACAGGGTTCCTACGAGCAGTACTTC.

The CDR3 sequence is CASSFPPGVTQYF. The CDR3 nucleotides are TGTGCCAGCAGTTTTCCTCCGGGGGTCACGCAGTATTTT. This chain links TRBV12-3 or TRBV12-4 with TRBJ2-3; D is possibly TRBD2 (6 bases). This CDR3 has 13 amino acids. Trimming left V 3 bases short and J 9 bases short, with 13 bases between.

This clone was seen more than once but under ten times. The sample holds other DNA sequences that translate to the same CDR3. Here the CDR3 DNA reads TGCGCCAGCAGCTTGGGGTCGGATCAGCCCCAGCATTTT. Its translation is CASSLGSDQPQHF. The genes are TRBV5-1 and TRBJ1-5, with unresolved D. V was shortened by 0 bases and J by 5 bases, with 6 bases between the two germline ends. This CDR3 region has 13 residues. Germline V lookup: CDR1 SGHRS, CDR2 YFSETQ.

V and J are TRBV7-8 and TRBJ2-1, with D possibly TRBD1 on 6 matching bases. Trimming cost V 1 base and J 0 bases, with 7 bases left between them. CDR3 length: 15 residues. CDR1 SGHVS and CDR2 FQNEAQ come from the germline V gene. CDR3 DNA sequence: TGTGCCAGCAGCTTAGGGGGGCTCTCCTACAATGAGCAGTTCTTC. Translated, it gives CASSLGGLSYNEQFF.

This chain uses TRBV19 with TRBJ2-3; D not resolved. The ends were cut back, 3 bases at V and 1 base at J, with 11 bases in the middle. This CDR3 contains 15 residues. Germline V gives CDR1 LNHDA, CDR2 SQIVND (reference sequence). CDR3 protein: CASSIGSIRTDTQYF. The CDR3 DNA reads TGTGCCAGTAGTATTGGTAGTATCCGCACAGATACGCAGTATTTT.

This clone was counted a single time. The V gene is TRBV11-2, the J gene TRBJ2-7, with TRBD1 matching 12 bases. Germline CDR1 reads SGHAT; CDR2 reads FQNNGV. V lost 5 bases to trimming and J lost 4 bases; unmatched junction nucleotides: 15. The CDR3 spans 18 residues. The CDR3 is CASSRLWSGQGAPYEQYF. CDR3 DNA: TGTGCCAGCAGCCGATTATGGTCGGGACAGGGGGCTCCATACGAGCAGTACTTC.

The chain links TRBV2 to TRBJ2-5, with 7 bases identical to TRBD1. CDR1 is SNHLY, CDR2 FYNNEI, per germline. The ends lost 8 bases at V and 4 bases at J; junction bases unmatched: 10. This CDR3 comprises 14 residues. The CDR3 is CASVPGRGPETQYF. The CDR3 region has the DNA TGTGCCAGCGTTCCAGGAAGGGGGCCAGAGACCCAGTACTTC. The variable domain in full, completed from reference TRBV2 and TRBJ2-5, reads EPEVTQTPSHQVTQMGQEVILRCVPISNHLYFYWYRQILGQKVEFLVSFYNNEISEKSEIFDDQFSVERPDGSNFTLKIRSTKLEDSAMYFCASVPGRGPETQYFGPGTRLLVL.

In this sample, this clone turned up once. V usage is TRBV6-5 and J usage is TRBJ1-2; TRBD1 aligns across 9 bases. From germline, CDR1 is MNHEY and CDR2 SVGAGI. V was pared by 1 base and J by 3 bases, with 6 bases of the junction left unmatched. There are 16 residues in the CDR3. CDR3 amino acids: CASSYFRGQGDYGYTF. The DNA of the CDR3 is TGTGCCAGCAGTTACTTCAGGGGACAGGGAGACTATGGCTACACCTTC.

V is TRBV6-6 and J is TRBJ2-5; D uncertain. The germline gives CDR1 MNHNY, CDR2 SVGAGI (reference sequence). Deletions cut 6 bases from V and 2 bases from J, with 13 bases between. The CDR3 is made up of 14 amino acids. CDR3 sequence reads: CASRSFGTQETQYF. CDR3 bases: TGTGCCAGCAGGTCCTTCGGTACTCAAGAGACCCAGTACTTC.

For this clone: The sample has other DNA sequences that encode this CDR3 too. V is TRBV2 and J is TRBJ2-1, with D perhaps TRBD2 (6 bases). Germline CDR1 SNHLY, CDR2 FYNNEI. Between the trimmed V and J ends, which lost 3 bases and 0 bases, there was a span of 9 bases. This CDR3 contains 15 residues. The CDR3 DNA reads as TGTGCCAGCAGTGAGGGGGGTAGCTCCTACAATGAGCAGTTCTTC. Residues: CASSEGGSSYNEQFF.

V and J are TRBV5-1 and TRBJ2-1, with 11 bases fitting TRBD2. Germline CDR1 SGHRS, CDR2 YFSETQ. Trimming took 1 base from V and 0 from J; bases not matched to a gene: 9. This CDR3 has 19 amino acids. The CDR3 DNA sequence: TGCGCCAGCAGCTTGACTAGCGGGAGACGGATTAGCTCCTACAATGAGCAGTTCTTC. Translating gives CASSLTSGRRISSYNEQFF.

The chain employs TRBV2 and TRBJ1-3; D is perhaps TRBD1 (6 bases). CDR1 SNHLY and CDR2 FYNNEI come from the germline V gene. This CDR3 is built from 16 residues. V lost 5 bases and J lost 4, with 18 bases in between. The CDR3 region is CASSYLGGAPGNTIYF. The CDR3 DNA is TGTGCCAGCAGTTACTTGGGGGGGGCGCCCGGAAACACCATATATTTT.